Following are 15 T cell receptor beta chains from one sample sequenced in a study of T cells in Graves' hyperthyroidism and ophthalmopathy. RNA transcripts gave rise to amplified TCR beta CDR3 regions. Carried out on the TCR CDR3, a first-round RT-PCR used the HTBI primer set. One entry per CDR3 protein results from TCRdb running MiXCR on the multiplex PCR reads. The sample includes hundreds of thousands of distinct CDR3 sequences, about 15% of them seen just once. Sequencing was carried out using blood. The origin of the receptors is a woman in her late teens or twenties with Graves' hyperthyroidism.

The V and J genes are TRBV9 and TRBJ1-2; 10 nucleotides align to TRBD1. Germline assignment: CDR1 SGDLS and CDR2 YYNGEE. This CDR3 is built from 14 residues. V was pared by 2 bases and J by 8 bases, with 6 bases of the junction left unmatched. The chain's CDR3 is CASSVRDRGAGYTF. DNA for the CDR3: TGTGCCAGCAGCGTCCGGGACAGGGGTGCAGGCTACACCTTC.

This clonotype was recorded many times. V is TRBV2 and J is TRBJ2-1, with 8 bases aligning to TRBD2. V dropped 8 bases and J dropped 3; count of bases not matched to a gene: 3. Looked up from germline, CDR1 is SNHLY and CDR2 is FYNNEI. This CDR3 spans 13 amino acids. In nucleotides, the CDR3 is TGTGCCAGCCAAACTAGCGGCTACAATGAGCAGTTCTTC. Amino acid sequence: CASQTSGYNEQFF. Using reference TRBV2 and TRBJ2-1 for the parts outside the CDR3, the full variable domain is EPEVTQTPSHQVTQMGQEVILRCVPISNHLYFYWYRQILGQKVEFLVSFYNNEISEKSEIFDDQFSVERPDGSNFTLKIRSTKLEDSAMYFCASQTSGYNEQFFGPGTRLTVL.

This clonotype turned up a few times. CDR3 sequence reads: CASSQERRAYNEQFF. DNA for the CDR3: TGCGCCAGCAGCCAAGAACGGCGGGCGTACAATGAGCAGTTCTTC. This chain joins TRBV4-1 and TRBJ2-1; D possibly corresponds to TRBD2 (5 bases). Germline lookup yields CDR1 MGHRA and CDR2 YSYEKL. The CDR3 is made up of 15 amino acids. V was pared by 0 bases and J by 4 bases, with 10 bases between.

This clonotype was seen only a few times. The rearrangement links TRBV6-2 or TRBV6-3 to TRBJ2-7, with a tentative D call TRBD1 (6 bases). Trimming cost V 6 bases and J 1 base, with 16 bases left between them. The germline CDR1 and CDR2 sequences are MNHEY and SVGEGT. The CDR3 covers 15 residues. The CDR3 region has the DNA TGTGCCAGCAGCCTATTAAGGACAGTTTCCTACGAGCAGTACTTC. As protein: CASSLLRTVSYEQYF.

This clonotype was seen only a few times. V and J are TRBV20-1 and TRBJ2-1; maybe TRBD1 (5 bases). The germline CDR1 and CDR2 sequences are DFQATT and SNEGSKA (reference sequence). CDR3 length: 14 residues. In DNA form, the CDR3 reads TGCAGCGTTGGGGCCCTGAACTCCTACAATGAGCAGTTCTTC. This encodes CSVGALNSYNEQFF.

This clonotype appeared a few times. The rearrangement links TRBV19 to TRBJ1-1; TRBD1 might be the D (5 bases). This CDR3 region has 14 residues. Between the trimmed V and J ends, which lost 5 bases and 1 base, there was a span of 11 bases. Germline CDR1 reads LNHDA; CDR2 reads SQIVND (reference sequence). The CDR3 loop is CASSGRTQNTEAFF. CDR3 sequence (DNA): TGTGCCAGTAGTGGCAGGACACAGAACACTGAAGCTTTCTTT.

In its sample, this clonotype was seen many times. V usage is TRBV29-1 and J usage is TRBJ2-5, with D unresolved. The germline gives CDR1 SQVTM, CDR2 ANQGSEA. Trimming shortened V by 2 bases and J by 4 bases, and 8 bases separated the two germline ends. The CDR3 totals 12 residues. In DNA, the CDR3 is TGCAGCGTTGAACTGGCACGAGAGACCCAGTACTTC. This translates into CSVELARETQYF.

This clonotype was counted ten times or more. The V and J genes are TRBV7-9 and TRBJ1-2, with D hard to call. Deletions cut 0 bases from V and 6 bases from J, with 14 bases between. CDR3 length equals 15 residues. Germline V gene sequence: CDR1 SEHNR, CDR2 FQNEAQ (reference sequence). CDR3 sequence (DNA): TGTGCCAGCAGCTTAGCGGAGGCGGGGTCGGATGGCTACACCTTC. Protein sequence: CASSLAEAGSDGYTF.

The chain uses TRBV7-9 and TRBJ2-1, with TRBD2 matching over 14 bases. The CDR3 totals 17 residues. CDR1 is SEHNR and CDR2 is FQNEAQ in the germline V gene (reference sequence). After removal of 2 bases from V and 15 bases from J, the junction contained 15 bases not matched to a gene. CDR3 region: CASSLSSPGLAGVDLFF. The CDR3 coding sequence is TGTGCCAGCAGCTTAAGTTCCCCGGGACTAGCGGGAGTAGACCTGTTCTTC.

The sample holds a few counts of this clonotype. This chain connects TRBV15 to TRBJ1-2, with 10 bases matching TRBD1. CDR1 LNHNV and CDR2 YYDKDF come from the germline V gene (reference sequence). The CDR3 loop spans 17 amino acids. V was pared by 1 base and J by 2 bases, with 7 bases of the junction left unmatched. The CDR3 DNA reads as TGTGCCACCAGCAGAGTCCAAGAGGGACAGGGGAACTATGGCTACACCTTC. Amino acids: CATSRVQEGQGNYGYTF.

The rearrangement links TRBV11-2 to TRBJ2-1; tentative D call: TRBD1 (5 bases). The CDR3 runs 17 residues. V shed 1 base and J shed 4 bases, with 17 bases lying between them. Germline assignment: CDR1 SGHAT and CDR2 FQNNGV. In DNA form, the CDR3 reads TGTGCCAGCAGCTTAGGGTGGAAGGGGCGTTTGTACAATGAGCAGTTCTTC. Translating it yields CASSLGWKGRLYNEQFF.

This clonotype was observed a handful of times. The rearrangement links TRBV7-9 to TRBJ1-1; D remains ambiguous. Germline CDR1 SEHNR, CDR2 FQNEAQ (reference sequence). The V end was cut by 5 bases, the J end by 8 bases, with 9 bases between. There are 11 residues in the CDR3. The CDR3 coding sequence is TGTGCCAGCAGCCACCCCCGGGAAGCTTTCTTT. Translating it yields CASSHPREAFF.

The sample holds a few counts of this clonotype. The chain has TRBV3-1 and TRBJ2-5, with 12 bases aligning to TRBD2. From germline, CDR1 is LGHDT and CDR2 YNNKEL (reference sequence). CDR3 length equals 16 residues. The ends lost 3 bases at V and 4 bases at J; junction bases unmatched: 6. The CDR3 region is CASSQEILAGGETQYF. CDR3 nucleotide sequence: TGTGCCAGCAGCCAGGAGATACTAGCGGGAGGAGAGACCCAGTACTTC.

This clonotype was seen a few times. The CDR3: CASSQSGSGETQYF. The CDR3 coding sequence is TGTGCCAGCAGCCAATCTGGGAGTGGAGAGACCCAGTACTTC. The chain uses TRBV3-1 and TRBJ2-5; D possibly corresponds to TRBD2 (5 bases). The V end lost 2 bases, the J end lost 4 bases, and 11 bases lay between the germline ends. Germline V lookup: CDR1 LGHDT, CDR2 YNNKEL (reference sequence). The CDR3 is 14 amino acids.

This clonotype was counted ten times or more. The rearrangement uses TRBV18 and TRBJ2-5; the D is unclear. There are 14 residues in the CDR3. V was trimmed by 9 bases and J by 0 bases, leaving 14 bases between them. The V gene's germline CDR1 is KGHSH and CDR2 LQKENI. Written as DNA, the CDR3 is TGTGCCAGTGGTTCCTCCGGATACCAAGAGACCCAGTACTTC. This sequence encodes CASGSSGYQETQYF.